The 5 T cell receptor beta chains presented below share a single source sample, sequenced in a study of beta chain features in type 1 diabetes. Expressed TCRB transcripts got sequenced, as all isolated RNA was reverse transcribed. Generated by immunoSEQ multiplex PCR, the TCRdb table keeps only in-frame clones and is missing some. Seen here are around 340,000 clones, roughly 8% observed once, and the top ten hold less than 0.45%. Material for sequencing was central memory CD4+ T cells from blood. These receptors all stem from a woman aged 18-35 years in good health.

At least ten counts were recorded for this clone. This chain links TRBV27 with TRBJ2-1, with D possibly being TRBD2 (6 bases). CDR1 is MNHEY, CDR2 SMNVEV, per germline (reference sequence). CDR3 length equals 15 residues. The V gene lost 5 bases and the J gene lost 5 bases, with 16 bases spanning the gap. In nucleotides, the CDR3 is TGTGCCAGCAGTCCGGCCGGGACTGAAAACAATGAGCAGTTCTTC. Protein sequence: CASSPAGTENNEQFF.

CDR3 protein: CASRPNRGVTGELFF. Written as DNA, the CDR3 is TGTGCCAGCAGACCAAACAGGGGAGTCACCGGGGAGCTGTTTTTT. The chain uses TRBV11-2 and TRBJ2-2; 7 bases fit TRBD1. Germline V lookup: CDR1 SGHAT, CDR2 FQNNGV. J gave up 4 bases and V 6 bases, and 8 bases lay outside the gene matches. The CDR3 consists of 15 residues.

The chain links TRBV25-1 to TRBJ2-5; D is undetermined. The CDR3 length is 13 residues. CDR1 is MGHDK and CDR2 is SYGVNS in the germline V gene. V was shortened by 6 bases and J by 3 bases, with 11 bases between the two germline ends. The CDR3 spells CASSYYVEETQYF. CDR3 bases: TGTGCCAGCAGCTACTACGTAGAAGAGACCCAGTACTTC. Combining the CDR3 with reference TRBV25-1 and TRBJ2-5 gives the whole variable domain EADIYQTPRYLVIGTGKKITLECSQTMGHDKMYWYQQDPGMELHLIHYSYGVNSTEKGDLSSESTVSRIRTEHFPLTLESARPSHTSQYLCASSYYVEETQYFGPGTRLLVL.

The genes are TRBV2 and TRBJ2-3, with 8 bases that match TRBD2. CDR3 length equals 16 residues. V shed 7 bases and J 6 bases; nucleotides not matched to a gene: 15. Per the germline V gene, CDR1 is SNHLY and CDR2 is FYNNEI. The CDR3 DNA reads TGTGCCAGCACTAAGACTTCCCGGACTAGCTTGGATACGCAGTATTTT. This codes for CASTKTSRTSLDTQYF.

This clone came up a few times. The chain recombines TRBV5-1 with TRBJ2-5; D is possibly TRBD2 (6 bases). Germline CDR1 is SGHRS and CDR2 is YFSETQ. Deletions cut 0 bases from V and 2 bases from J, with 14 bases between. The CDR3 loop spans 16 amino acids. The CDR3 sequence is CASSLVGGLGQETQYF. The CDR3 DNA reads as TGCGCCAGCAGCTTGGTCGGGGGTTTGGGACAAGAGACCCAGTACTTC.